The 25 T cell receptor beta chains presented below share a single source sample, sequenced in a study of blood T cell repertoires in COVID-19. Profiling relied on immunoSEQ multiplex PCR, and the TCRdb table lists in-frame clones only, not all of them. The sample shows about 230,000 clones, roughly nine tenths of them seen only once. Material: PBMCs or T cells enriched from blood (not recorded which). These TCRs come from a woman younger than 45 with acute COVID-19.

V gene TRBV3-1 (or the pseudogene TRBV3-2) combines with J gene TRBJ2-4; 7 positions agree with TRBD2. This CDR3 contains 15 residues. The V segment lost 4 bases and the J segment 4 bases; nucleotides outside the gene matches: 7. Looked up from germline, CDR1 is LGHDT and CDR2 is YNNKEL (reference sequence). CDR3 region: CASSLLGGGKNIQYF. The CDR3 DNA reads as TGTGCCAGCAGCCTCCTGGGCGGGGGAAAAAACATTCAGTACTTC.

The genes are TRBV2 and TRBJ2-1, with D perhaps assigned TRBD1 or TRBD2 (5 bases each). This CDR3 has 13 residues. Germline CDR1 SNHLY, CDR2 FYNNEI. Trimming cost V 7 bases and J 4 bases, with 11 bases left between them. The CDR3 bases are TGTGCCAGCACTGAGGGGAGATACAATGAGCAGTTCTTC. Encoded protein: CASTEGRYNEQFF.

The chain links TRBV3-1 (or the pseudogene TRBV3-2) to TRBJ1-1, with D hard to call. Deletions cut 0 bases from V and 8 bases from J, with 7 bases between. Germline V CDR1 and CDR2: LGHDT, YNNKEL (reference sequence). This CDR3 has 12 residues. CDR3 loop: CASSQDWEEAFF. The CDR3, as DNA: TGTGCCAGCAGCCAAGATTGGGAGGAAGCTTTCTTT.

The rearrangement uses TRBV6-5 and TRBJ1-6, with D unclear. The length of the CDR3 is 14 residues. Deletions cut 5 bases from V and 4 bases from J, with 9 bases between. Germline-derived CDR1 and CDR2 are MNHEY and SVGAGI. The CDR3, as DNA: TGTGCCAGCAGTCCCGAGAGTTATAATTCACCCCTCCACTTT. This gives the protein CASSPESYNSPLHF.

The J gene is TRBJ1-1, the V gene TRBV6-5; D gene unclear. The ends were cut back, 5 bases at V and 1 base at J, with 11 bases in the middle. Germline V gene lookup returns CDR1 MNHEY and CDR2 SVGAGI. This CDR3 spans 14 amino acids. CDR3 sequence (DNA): TGTGCCAGCAGTCCTATAGGCGGGAACACTGAAGCTTTCTTT. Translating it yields CASSPIGGNTEAFF.

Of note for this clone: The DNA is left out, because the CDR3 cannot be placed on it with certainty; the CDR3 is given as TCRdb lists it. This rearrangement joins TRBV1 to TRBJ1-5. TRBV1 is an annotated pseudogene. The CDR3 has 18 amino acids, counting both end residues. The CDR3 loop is CTSSQAPGMFFGNQPQHF.

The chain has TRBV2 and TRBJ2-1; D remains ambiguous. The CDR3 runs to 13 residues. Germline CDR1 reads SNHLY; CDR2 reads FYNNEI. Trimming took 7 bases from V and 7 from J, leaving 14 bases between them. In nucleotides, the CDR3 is TGTGCCAGCAATCCCAAAAGCAGGAATGAGCAGTTCTTC. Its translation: CASNPKSRNEQFF. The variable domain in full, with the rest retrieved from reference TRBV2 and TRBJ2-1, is EPEVTQTPSHQVTQMGQEVILRCVPISNHLYFYWYRQILGQKVEFLVSFYNNEISEKSEIFDDQFSVERPDGSNFTLKIRSTKLEDSAMYFCASNPKSRNEQFFGPGTRLTVL.

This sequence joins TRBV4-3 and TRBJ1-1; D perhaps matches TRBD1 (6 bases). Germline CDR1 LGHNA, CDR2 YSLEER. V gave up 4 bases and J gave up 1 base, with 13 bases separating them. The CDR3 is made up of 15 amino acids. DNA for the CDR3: TGCGCCAGCAGCCTACAACTGACAGGGAACACTGAAGCTTTCTTT. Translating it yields CASSLQLTGNTEAFF.

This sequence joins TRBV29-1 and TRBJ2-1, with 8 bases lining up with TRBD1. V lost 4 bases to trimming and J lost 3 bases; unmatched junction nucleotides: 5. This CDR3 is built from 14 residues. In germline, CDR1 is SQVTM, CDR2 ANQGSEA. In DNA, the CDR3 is TGCAGCGTTGGGACAGGGAGTATCTACAATGAGCAGTTCTTC. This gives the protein CSVGTGSIYNEQFF.

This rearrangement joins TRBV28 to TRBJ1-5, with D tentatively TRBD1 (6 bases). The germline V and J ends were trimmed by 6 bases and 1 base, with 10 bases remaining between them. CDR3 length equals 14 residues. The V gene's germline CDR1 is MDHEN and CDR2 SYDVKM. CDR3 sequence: CASRPQGSNQPQHF. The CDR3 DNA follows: TGTGCCAGCAGACCACAGGGAAGCAATCAGCCCCAGCATTTT.

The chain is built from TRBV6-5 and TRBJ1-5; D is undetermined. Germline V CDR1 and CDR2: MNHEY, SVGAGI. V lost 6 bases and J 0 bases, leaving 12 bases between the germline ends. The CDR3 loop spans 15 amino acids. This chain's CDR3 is CASRLSADSNQPQHF. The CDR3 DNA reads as TGTGCCAGCAGGCTGTCGGCGGATAGCAATCAGCCCCAGCATTTT.

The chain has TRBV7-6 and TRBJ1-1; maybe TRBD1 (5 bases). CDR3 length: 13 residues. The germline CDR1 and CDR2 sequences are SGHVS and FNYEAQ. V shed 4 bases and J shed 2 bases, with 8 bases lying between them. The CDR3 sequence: CASSSTGNTEAFF. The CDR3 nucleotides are TGTGCCAGCAGCTCCACAGGAAACACTGAAGCTTTCTTT.

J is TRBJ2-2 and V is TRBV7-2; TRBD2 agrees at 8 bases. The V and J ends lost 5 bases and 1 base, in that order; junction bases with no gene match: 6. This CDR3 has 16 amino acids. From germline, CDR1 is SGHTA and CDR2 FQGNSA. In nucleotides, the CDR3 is TGTGCCAGCAGCCCCATAGCGGGGTGGAACACCGGGGAGCTGTTTTTT. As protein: CASSPIAGWNTGELFF. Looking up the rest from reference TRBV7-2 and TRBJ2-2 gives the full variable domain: GAGVSQSPSNKVTEKGKDVELRCDPISGHTALYWYRQSLGQGLEFLIYFQGNSAPDKSGLPSDRFSAERTGGSVSTLTIQRTQQEDSAVYLCASSPIAGWNTGELFFGEGSRLTVL.

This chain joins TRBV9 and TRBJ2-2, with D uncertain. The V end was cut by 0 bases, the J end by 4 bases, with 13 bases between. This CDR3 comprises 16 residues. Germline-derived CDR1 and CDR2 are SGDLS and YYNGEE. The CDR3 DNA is TGTGCCAGCAGCGTAGCTACTTCCGAGGTCACCGGGGAGCTGTTTTTT. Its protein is CASSVATSEVTGELFF.

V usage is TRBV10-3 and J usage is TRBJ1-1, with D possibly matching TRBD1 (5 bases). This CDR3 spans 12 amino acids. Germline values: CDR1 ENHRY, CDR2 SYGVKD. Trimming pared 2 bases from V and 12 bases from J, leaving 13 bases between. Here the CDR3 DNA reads TGTGCCATCAGTGAGGGGGGGGTCCGACCTTTCTTT. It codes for CAISEGGVRPFF.

Here the CDR3 DNA reads TGCGCCAGCAGCTTGACTAGCGGGGGGATATCCTACGAGCAGTACTTC. The encoded protein is CASSLTSGGISYEQYF. The genes are TRBV4-1 and TRBJ2-7; TRBD2 agrees at 13 bases. Germline CDR1 MGHRA, CDR2 YSYEKL. V shed 5 bases, J shed 1 base, and the junction held 5 bases outside the gene matches. The CDR3 length is 16 residues.

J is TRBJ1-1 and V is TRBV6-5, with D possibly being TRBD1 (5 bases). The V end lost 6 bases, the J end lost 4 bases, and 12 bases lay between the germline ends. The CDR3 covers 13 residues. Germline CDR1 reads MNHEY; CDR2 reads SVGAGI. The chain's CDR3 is CASRGRWGTEAFF. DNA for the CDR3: TGTGCCAGCAGGGGGCGCTGGGGCACTGAAGCTTTCTTT.

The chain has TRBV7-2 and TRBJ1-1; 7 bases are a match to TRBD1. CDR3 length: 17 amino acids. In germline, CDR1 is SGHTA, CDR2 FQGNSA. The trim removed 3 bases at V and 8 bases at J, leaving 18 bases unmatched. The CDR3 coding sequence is TGTGCCAGCAGCTTCCCCCCGACCGGGACAGCAAGAGCCGAAGCTTTCTTT. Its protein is CASSFPPTGTARAEAFF.

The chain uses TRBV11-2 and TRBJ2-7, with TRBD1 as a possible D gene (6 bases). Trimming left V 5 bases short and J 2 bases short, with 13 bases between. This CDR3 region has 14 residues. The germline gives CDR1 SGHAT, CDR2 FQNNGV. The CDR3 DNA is TGTGCCAGCAGCCTCTGGCAGGGGCCCTACGAGCAGTACTTC. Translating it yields CASSLWQGPYEQYF.

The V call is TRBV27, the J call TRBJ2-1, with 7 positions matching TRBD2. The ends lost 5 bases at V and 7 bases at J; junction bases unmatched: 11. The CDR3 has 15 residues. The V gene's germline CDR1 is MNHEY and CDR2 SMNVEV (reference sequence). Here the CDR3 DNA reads TGTGCCAGCAGTCTTAGCGGCTACGGGAGGAATGAGCAGTTCTTC. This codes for CASSLSGYGRNEQFF.

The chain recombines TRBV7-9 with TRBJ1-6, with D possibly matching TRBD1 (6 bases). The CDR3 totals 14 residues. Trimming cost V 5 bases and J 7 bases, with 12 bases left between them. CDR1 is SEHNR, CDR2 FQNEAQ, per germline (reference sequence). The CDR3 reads CASSLGQSNSPLHF. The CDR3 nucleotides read TGTGCCAGCAGCCTAGGACAGTCAAATTCACCCCTCCACTTT.

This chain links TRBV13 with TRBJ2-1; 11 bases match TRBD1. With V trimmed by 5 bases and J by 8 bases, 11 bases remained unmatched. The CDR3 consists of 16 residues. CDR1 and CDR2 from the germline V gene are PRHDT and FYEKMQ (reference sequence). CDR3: CASSRGGQGARDEQFF. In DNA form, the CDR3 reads TGTGCCAGCAGCAGGGGTGGACAGGGGGCGCGGGATGAGCAGTTCTTC.

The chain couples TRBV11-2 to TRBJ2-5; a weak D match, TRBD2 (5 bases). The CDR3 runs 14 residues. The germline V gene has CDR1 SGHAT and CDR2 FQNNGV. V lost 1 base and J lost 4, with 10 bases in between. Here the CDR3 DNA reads TGTGCCAGCAGCTTAGGCGGCGGGCCAGAGACCCAGTACTTC. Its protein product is CASSLGGGPETQYF.

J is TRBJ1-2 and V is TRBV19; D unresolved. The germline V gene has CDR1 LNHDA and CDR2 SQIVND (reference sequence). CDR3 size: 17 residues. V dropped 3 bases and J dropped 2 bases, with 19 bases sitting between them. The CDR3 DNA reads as TGTGCCAGTAGTATCGGTATTGGGCAAGGATCAAACTATGGCTACACCTTC. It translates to CASSIGIGQGSNYGYTF.

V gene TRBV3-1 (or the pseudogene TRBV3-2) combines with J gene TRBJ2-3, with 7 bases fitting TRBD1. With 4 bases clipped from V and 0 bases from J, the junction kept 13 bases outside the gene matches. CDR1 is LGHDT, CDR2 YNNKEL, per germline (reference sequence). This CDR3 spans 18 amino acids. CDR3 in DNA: TGTGCCAGCAGCCCACCAGACAGGGTGGGTTCTAGCACAGATACGCAGTATTTT. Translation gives CASSPPDRVGSSTDTQYF.